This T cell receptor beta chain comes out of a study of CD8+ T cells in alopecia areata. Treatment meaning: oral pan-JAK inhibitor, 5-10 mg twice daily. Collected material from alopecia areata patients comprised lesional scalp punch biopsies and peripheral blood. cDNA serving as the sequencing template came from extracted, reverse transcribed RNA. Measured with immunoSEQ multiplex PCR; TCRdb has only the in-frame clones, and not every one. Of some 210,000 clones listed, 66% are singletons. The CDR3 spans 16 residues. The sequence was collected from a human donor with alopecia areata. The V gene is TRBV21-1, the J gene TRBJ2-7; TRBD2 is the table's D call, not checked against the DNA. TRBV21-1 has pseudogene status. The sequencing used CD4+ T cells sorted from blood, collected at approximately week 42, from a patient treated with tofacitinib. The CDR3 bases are TGTGCCAGCAGCAAAAGGGGACTAGCGGATTCCTACGAGCAGTACTTC. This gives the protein CASSKRGLADSYEQYF.